Detailed here is one T cell receptor beta chain. This clonotype has just a few counts. There is no known antigen for this receptor. The input lacks base qualities; no much larger clone sits a single base away. PBMCs were isolated by Ficoll-Paque density gradient centrifugation. The sample originates from a study of T-cell memory formation after mild COVID-19 (dated by TCRdb to about 2021). The study in broad terms: TCR sequence clusters from the two donors were found to be largely donor specific. In a couple of donors, T-cell clones that expanded and contracted after mild COVID-19 were followed by sequencing TCRalpha and TCRbeta repertoires longitudinally. Two young, previously healthy adult volunteers made up the cohort, one male and one female. Study-wide findings and limitations: The second-wave clones that peaked on day 37 were not confirmed to be SARS-CoV-2 specific. Clones that contracted from day 15 to 85 showed balanced CD4/CD8 phenotypes, whereas a second wave of clones that expanded from day 15 to 37 leaned towards CD4+. Some responding clones were detected in pre-infection memory, which suggested that pre-existing cross-reactive memory T cells had joined the SARS-CoV-2 response. Contracting CD4+ clones were found mainly in CM and EM memory subsets, while CD8+ clones were enriched in EMRA. Only a couple of mild cases were covered in the study, and larger cohorts including severe cases with pre-infection samples were considered necessary.

The instrument given in TCRdb is Illumina NovaSeq 6000. cDNA libraries for TCRalpha and TCRbeta were prepared by 5'RACE using constant-segment primers, with sample barcodes and unique molecular identifiers added. RNA was extracted from every sample with Trizol reagent. Library amplification was performed in two PCR steps, and a second sample barcode and Illumina TruSeq adapters were introduced in the second step. Sequencing of the libraries was done on an Illumina NovaSeq, producing 2 x 150 bp paired-end reads. The authors processed their data as follows. Reads were demultiplexed and collapsed into UMI-guided consensus sequences with migec v1.2.7. Using mixcr v2.1.11, UMI consensuses were aligned to TRA and TRB V and J templates and then assembled into clonotypes. A clonotype was counted as expanded or contracted only when both edgeR and NoisET called the clonotype significant, with the noise models trained on biological replicates. For edgeR calls, the cutoffs were a false discovery rate-adjusted p below 0.01 and a log2 fold-change threshold of 1. As an exploratory analysis of dynamics, max-normalized trajectories of the 1000 most abundant clonotypes were examined by PCA with hierarchical clustering. Each responding clone was given a CD4 or CD8 phenotype based on the CD4+ and CD8+ repertoires, which had been sequenced separately. TCRdb cleaned the public reads at Q25 with fastp, built clones with MiXCR and kept in-frame beta chains. Rows are combined by CDR3 protein, so each entry shows the most common genes and DNA. For this entry, the V and J calls and clone size follow TCRdb and not the study's own pipeline. The table for this sample lists 250,000 to 400,000 distinct CDR3 sequences; roughly an eighth of them were counted only once. The ten largest make up roughly 21% of the sample.

From cysteine to phenylalanine, the CDR3 is 15 amino acids long. CDR3 DNA only is kept here, 45 bases in frame from base 1. CDR1 is given as KGHSH and CDR2 as LQKENI, both from the germline V gene. The germline ends are 14 bases apart after V is trimmed by 1 base and J by 7 bases. This chain is built from TRBV18 and TRBJ2-1; the D segment could be TRBD1, given 5 matching bases. The sample comprised PBMCs or a T cell subset sorted from them (not recorded which). The clonotype comes from a man aged 18 to 29 who had mild COVID-19 (a few samples of this study predate the infection). The sample titles of this study are shuffled in the database, so cell type and time point are left out; the donor was told from shared clones. The CDR3 loop reads CASSPQQGPLNEQFF. The sequenced DNA: TGTGCCAGCTCACCACAGCAGGGCCCATTGAATGAGCAGTTCTTC.